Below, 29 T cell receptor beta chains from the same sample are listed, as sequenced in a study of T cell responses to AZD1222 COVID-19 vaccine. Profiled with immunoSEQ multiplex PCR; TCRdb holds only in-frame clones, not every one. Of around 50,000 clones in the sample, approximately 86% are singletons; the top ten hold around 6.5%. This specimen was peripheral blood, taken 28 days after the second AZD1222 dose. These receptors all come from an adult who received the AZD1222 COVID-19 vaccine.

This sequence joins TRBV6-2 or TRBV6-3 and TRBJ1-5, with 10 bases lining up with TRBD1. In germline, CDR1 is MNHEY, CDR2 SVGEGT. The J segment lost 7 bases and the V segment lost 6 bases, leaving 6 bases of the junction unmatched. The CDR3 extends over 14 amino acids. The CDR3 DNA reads TGTGCCAGCAGCCAGGGACAGGGGAGGCAGCCCCAGCATTTT. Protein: CASSQGQGRQPQHF.

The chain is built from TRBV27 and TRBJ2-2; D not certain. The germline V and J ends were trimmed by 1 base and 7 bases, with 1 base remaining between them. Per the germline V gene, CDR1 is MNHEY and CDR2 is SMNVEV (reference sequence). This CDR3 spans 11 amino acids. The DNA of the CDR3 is TGTGCCAGCAGTTTATACGGGGAGCTGTTTTTT. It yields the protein CASSLYGELFF.

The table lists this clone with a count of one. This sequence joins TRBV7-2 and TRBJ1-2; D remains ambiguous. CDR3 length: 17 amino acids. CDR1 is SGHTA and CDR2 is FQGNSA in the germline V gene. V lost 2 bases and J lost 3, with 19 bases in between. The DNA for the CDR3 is TGTGCCAGCAGCTTACCTAGACCGAACTCTCGGGACTATGGCTACACCTTC. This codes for CASSLPRPNSRDYGYTF.

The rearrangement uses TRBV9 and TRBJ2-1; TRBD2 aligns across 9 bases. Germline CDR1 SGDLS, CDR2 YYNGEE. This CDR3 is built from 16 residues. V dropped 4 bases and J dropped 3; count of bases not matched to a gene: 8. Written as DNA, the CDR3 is TGTGCCAGCAGCTCGCGACTAGCGGAGAACTACAATGAGCAGTTCTTC. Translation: CASSSRLAENYNEQFF.

The CDR3 sequence: CASSSNVDRGNSGANVLTF. The CDR3 region has the DNA TGTGCCAGCAGCTCAAACGTAGACAGGGGAAACTCTGGGGCCAACGTCCTGACTTTC. The V and J genes are TRBV6-2 or TRBV6-3 and TRBJ2-6; TRBD1 matches 8 bases. CDR3 size: 19 residues. V lost 6 bases, J lost 0 bases, and 13 bases stayed unmatched. Germline V lookup: CDR1 MNHEY, CDR2 SVGEGT.

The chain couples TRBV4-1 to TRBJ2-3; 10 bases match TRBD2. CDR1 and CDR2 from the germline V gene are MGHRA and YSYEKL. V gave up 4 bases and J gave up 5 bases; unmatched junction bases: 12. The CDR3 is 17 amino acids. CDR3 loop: CASSPRLLAGAGDTQYF. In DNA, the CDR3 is TGCGCCAGCAGCCCGCGACTTCTAGCGGGAGCGGGAGATACGCAGTATTTT.

This CDR3 is CASSFSRGDTEAFF. For the CDR3, the DNA is TGTGCCAGCAGCTTTTCCAGGGGGGACACTGAAGCTTTCTTT. This chain connects TRBV7-9 to TRBJ1-1; 7 nucleotides line up with TRBD1. Trimming at V came to 3 bases and at J to 3 bases, leaving 4 bases not matched to a gene. Germline lookup yields CDR1 SEHNR and CDR2 FQNEAQ (reference sequence). The CDR3 contains 14 residues. The whole variable domain, filled in from reference TRBV7-9 and TRBJ1-1, reads DTGVSQNPRHKITKRGQNVTFRCDPISEHNRLYWYRQTLGQGPEFLTYFQNEAQLEKSRLLSDRFSAERPKGSFSTLEIQRTEQGDSAMYLCASSFSRGDTEAFFGQGTRLTVV.

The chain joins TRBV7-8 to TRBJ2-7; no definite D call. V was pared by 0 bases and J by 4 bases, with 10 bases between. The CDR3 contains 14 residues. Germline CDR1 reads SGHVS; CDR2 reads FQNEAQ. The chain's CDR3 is CASSLARLVYEQYF. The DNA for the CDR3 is TGTGCCAGCAGCTTAGCGAGACTCGTATACGAGCAGTACTTC.

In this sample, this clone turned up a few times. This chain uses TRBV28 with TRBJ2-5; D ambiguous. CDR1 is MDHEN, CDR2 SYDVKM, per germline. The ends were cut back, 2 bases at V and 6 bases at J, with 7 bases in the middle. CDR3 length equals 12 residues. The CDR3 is CASSLVAQTQYF. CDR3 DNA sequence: TGTGCCAGCAGTTTAGTTGCGCAGACCCAGTACTTC.

The CDR3 loop reads CASSQATGAGTGELFF. The CDR3 coding sequence is TGTGCCAGCAGCCAAGCCACGGGAGCAGGCACCGGGGAGCTGTTTTTT. The J gene is TRBJ2-2, the V gene TRBV3-1 (or the pseudogene TRBV3-2), with a weak D call TRBD2 (6 bases). Trimming left V 1 base short and J 4 bases short, with 13 bases between. The germline V gene has CDR1 LGHDT and CDR2 YNNKEL (reference sequence). The CDR3 runs 16 residues.

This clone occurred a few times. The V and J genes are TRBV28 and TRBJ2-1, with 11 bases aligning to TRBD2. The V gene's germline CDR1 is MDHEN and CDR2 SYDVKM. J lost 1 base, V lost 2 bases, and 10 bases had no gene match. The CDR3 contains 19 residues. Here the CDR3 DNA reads TGTGCCAGCAGTTTAATTATGGCTAGCGGGAGGCGGTCCTACAATGAGCAGTTCTTC. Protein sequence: CASSLIMASGRRSYNEQFF.

The CDR3 loop is CASSEGPVAGADLTYEQYF. CDR3 nucleotides: TGTGCCAGCAGTGAAGGTCCTGTGGCGGGAGCCGACCTCACCTACGAGCAGTACTTC. This sequence joins TRBV6-1 and TRBJ2-7; 7 bases agree with TRBD2. The J segment lost 2 bases and the V segment lost 1 base, leaving 17 bases of the junction unmatched. Germline V gene lookup returns CDR1 MNHNS and CDR2 SASEGT. The CDR3 sequence is 19 residues long.

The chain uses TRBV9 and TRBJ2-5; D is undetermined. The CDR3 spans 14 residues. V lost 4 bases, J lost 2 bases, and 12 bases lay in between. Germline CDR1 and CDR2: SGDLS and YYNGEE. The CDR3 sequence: CASSTGPLQETQYF. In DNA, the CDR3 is TGTGCCAGCAGCACCGGACCCCTGCAAGAGACCCAGTACTTC.

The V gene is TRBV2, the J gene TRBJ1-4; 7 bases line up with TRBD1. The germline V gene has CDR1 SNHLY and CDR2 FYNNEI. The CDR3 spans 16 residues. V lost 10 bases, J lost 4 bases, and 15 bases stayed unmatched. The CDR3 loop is CATAPSGQRLNEKLFF. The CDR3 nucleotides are TGTGCCACAGCCCCGTCGGGACAGAGACTTAATGAAAAACTGTTTTTT.

The CDR3 DNA sequence: TGTGCCAGTAGTCCAAGGCCGACAAGATACAACTATGGCTACACCTTC. It encodes CASSPRPTRYNYGYTF. The chain carries TRBV19 and TRBJ1-2; D remains unclear. The CDR3 is 16 amino acids. The germline V gene has CDR1 LNHDA and CDR2 SQIVND (reference sequence). V dropped 5 bases and J dropped 2 bases, with 18 bases sitting between them.

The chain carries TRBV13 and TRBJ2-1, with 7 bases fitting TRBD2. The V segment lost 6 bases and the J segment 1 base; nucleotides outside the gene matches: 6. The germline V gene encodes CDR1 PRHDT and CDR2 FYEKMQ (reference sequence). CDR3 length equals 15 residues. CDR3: CASSQPSGSYNEQFF. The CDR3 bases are TGTGCCAGCAGTCAACCTAGCGGTTCCTACAATGAGCAGTTCTTC.

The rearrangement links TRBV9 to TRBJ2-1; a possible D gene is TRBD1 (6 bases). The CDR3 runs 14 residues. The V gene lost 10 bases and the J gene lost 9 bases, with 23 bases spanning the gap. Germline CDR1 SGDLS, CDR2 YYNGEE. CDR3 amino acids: CAGNRGGDGGEQFF. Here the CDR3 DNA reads TGTGCCGGGAATAGAGGGGGAGATGGTGGTGAGCAGTTCTTC.

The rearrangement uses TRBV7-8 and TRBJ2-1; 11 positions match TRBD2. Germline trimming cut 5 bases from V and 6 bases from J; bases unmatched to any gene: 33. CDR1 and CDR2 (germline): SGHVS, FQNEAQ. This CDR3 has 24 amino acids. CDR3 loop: CASSRPGTGLRGTSGHLVGNEQFF. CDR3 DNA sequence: TGTGCCAGCAGCCGGCCCGGGACAGGGCTACGAGGGACTAGCGGACATTTAGTAGGCAATGAGCAGTTCTTC.

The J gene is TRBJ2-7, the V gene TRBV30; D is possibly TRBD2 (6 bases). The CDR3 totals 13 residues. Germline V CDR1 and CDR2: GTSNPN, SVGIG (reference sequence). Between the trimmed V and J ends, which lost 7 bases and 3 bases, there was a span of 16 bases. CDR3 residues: CASLAGFGYEQYF. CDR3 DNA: TGTGCCTCGCTGGCGGGATTTGGCTACGAGCAGTACTTC.

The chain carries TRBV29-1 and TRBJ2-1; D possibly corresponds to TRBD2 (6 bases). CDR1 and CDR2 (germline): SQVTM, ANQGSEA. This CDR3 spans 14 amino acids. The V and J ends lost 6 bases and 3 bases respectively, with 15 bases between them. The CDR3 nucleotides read TGCAGCGTCCCCCCGGGCGGGGACTACAATGAGCAGTTCTTC. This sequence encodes CSVPPGGDYNEQFF.

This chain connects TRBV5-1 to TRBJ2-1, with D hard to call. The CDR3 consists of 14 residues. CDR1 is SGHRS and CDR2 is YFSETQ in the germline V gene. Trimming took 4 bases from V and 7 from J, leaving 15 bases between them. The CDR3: CASSLVQAQNEQFF. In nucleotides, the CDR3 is TGCGCCAGCAGCCTGGTCCAAGCTCAAAATGAGCAGTTCTTC. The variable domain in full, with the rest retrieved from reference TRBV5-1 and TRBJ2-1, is KAGVTQTPRYLIKTRGQQVTLSCSPISGHRSVSWYQQTPGQGLQFLFEYFSETQRNKGNFPGRFSGRQFSNSRSEMNVSTLELGDSALYLCASSLVQAQNEQFFGPGTRLTVL.

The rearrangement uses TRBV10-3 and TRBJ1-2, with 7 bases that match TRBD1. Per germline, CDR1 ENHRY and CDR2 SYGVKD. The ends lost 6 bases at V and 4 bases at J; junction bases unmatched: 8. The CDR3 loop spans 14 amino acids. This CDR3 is CAIRGQGEFYGYTF. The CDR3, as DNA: TGTGCCATCAGGGGGCAGGGGGAATTCTATGGCTACACCTTC.

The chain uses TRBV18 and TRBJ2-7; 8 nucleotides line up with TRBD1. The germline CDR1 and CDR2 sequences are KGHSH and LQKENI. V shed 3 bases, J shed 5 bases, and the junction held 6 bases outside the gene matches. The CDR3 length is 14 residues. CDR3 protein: CASSPPAGGDEQYF. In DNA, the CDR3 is TGTGCCAGCTCACCTCCGGCAGGGGGCGACGAGCAGTACTTC.

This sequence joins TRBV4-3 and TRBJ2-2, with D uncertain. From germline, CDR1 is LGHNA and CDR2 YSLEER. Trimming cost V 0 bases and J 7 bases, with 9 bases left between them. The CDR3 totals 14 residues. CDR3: CASSQDSGDGELFF. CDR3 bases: TGCGCCAGCAGCCAAGACAGTGGGGACGGGGAGCTGTTTTTT.

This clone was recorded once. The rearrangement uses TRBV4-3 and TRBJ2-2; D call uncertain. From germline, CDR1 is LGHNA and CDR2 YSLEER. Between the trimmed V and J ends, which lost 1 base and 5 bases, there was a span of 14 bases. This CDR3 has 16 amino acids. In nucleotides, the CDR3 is TGCGCCAGCAGCCAAGTTTTCGTCCCGAGGACCGGGGAGCTGTTTTTT. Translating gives CASSQVFVPRTGELFF.

The CDR3: CASSTSSYNEQFF. The CDR3 DNA is TGTGCCAGCAGTACATCTTCCTACAATGAGCAGTTCTTC. The chain combines TRBV6-2 or TRBV6-3 with TRBJ2-1, with no clear D. V was shortened by 5 bases and J by 1 base, with 6 bases between the two germline ends. The CDR3 runs to 13 residues. Germline CDR1 and CDR2: MNHEY and SVGEGT.

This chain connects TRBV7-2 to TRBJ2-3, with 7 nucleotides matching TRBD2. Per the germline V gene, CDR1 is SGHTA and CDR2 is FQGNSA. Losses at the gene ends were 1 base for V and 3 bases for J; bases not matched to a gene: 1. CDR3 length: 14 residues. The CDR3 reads CASSLGTRTDTQYF. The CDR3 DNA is TGTGCCAGCAGCTTAGGGACTAGGACAGATACGCAGTATTTT.

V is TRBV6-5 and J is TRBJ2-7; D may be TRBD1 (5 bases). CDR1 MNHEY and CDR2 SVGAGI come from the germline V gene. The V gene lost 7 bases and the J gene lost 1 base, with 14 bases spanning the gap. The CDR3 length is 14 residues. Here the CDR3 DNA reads TGTGCCAGCATCACCTACCAGGGTTCCTACGAGCAGTACTTC. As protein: CASITYQGSYEQYF.

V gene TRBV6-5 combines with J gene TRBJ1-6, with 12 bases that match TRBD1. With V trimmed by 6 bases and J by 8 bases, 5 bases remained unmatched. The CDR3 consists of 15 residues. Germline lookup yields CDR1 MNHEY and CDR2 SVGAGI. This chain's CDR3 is CASSWGTGGDSPLHF. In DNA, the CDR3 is TGTGCCAGCAGCTGGGGGACAGGGGGCGATTCACCCCTCCACTTT.